These 26 T cell receptor beta chains came from one sample sequenced in a study of CD8 T cell repertoires and HIV-1 epitope variants. The table came from immunoSEQ multiplex PCR; TCRdb's copy has only in-frame clones and leaves some out. Of some 5,600 clones listed, about three fifths are singletons. Their recognized antigens are unknown. Source material: cultured CD8+ T cells derived from PBMCs. These receptors originate from a male donor with HIV.

The J gene is TRBJ2-5, the V gene TRBV27, with no clear D. Germline-derived CDR1 and CDR2 are MNHEY and SMNVEV (reference sequence). The CDR3 spans 13 residues. V lost 3 bases and J 2 bases, leaving 7 bases between the germline ends. CDR3 sequence: CASSLPRQETQYF. In DNA, the CDR3 is TGTGCCAGCAGTTTGCCTAGGCAAGAGACCCAGTACTTC.

The chain recombines TRBV11-2 with TRBJ2-5; D not certain. CDR3 length: 15 residues. V lost 1 base to trimming and J lost 2 bases, with 11 bases between them. The germline V gene encodes CDR1 SGHAT and CDR2 FQNNGV. The CDR3 bases are TGTGCCAGCAGCTTAGGGCGAGAACTACAAGAGACCCAGTACTTC. Its translation is CASSLGRELQETQYF.

CDR3 sequence: CASSLNREETQYF. In nucleotides, the CDR3 is TGTGCCAGCAGTTTAAACAGGGAAGAGACCCAGTACTTC. The chain carries TRBV28 and TRBJ2-5; the D gene is possibly TRBD1 (6 bases). V was pared by 2 bases and J by 3 bases, with 7 bases between. Germline CDR1 and CDR2: MDHEN and SYDVKM. The CDR3 has 13 residues.

This clone was detected once. The V gene is TRBV28, the J gene TRBJ2-7; weak D call: TRBD2 (7 bases). The V gene's germline CDR1 is MDHEN and CDR2 SYDVKM. V was shortened by 3 bases and J by 6 bases, with 27 bases between the two germline ends. The CDR3 covers 18 residues. The CDR3 protein is CASSFRLAEGGTPIEQYF. The CDR3 bases are TGTGCCAGCAGTTTCCGGCTAGCGGAAGGGGGTACTCCTATCGAGCAGTACTTC.

The gene calls are TRBV25-1 and TRBJ2-5; D unresolved. The CDR3 covers 11 residues. From germline, CDR1 is MGHDK and CDR2 SYGVNS. V dropped 2 bases and J dropped 5 bases, with 3 bases sitting between them. CDR3 DNA: TGTGCCAGCAGTGAAACCGAGACCCAGTACTTC. This codes for CASSETETQYF.

The V and J genes are TRBV11-3 and TRBJ2-2; 10 nucleotides line up with TRBD2. With V trimmed by 5 bases and J by 6 bases, 12 bases remained unmatched. The germline gives CDR1 SGHNT, CDR2 YENEEA. This CDR3 spans 17 amino acids. The CDR3 nucleotides read TGTGCCAGCAGCCCCTCCAGCGGGAGGGCCGTCGCCGGGGAGCTGTTTTTT. This encodes CASSPSSGRAVAGELFF.

V usage is TRBV28 and J usage is TRBJ1-6; D not certain. Trimming left V 2 bases short and J 5 bases short, with 10 bases between. Germline-derived CDR1 and CDR2 are MDHEN and SYDVKM. The CDR3 sequence is 15 residues long. The CDR3 here is CASSLVGGDNSPLHF. CDR3 DNA: TGTGCCAGCAGTTTAGTGGGCGGGGATAATTCACCCCTCCACTTT.

This clone has more than one count but fewer than ten. The chain combines TRBV15 with TRBJ1-1; D gene unclear. Looked up from germline, CDR1 is LNHNV and CDR2 is YYDKDF (reference sequence). CDR3 length equals 15 residues. Trimming shortened V by 0 bases and J by 6 bases, and 14 bases separated the two germline ends. CDR3 region: CATSRDKVRFAEAFF. The CDR3 bases are TGTGCCACCAGCAGAGACAAGGTCCGGTTCGCTGAAGCTTTCTTT. Full variable domain (rest looked up from reference TRBV15 and TRBJ1-1): DAMVIQNPRYQVTQFGKPVTLSCSQTLNHNVMYWYQQKSSQAPKLLFHYYDKDFNNEADTPDNFQSRRPNTSFCFLDIRSPGLGDTAMYLCATSRDKVRFAEAFFGQGTRLTVV.

The chain uses TRBV5-6 and TRBJ1-1, with D unresolved. V lost 0 bases to trimming and J lost 4 bases, with 10 bases between them. Germline lookup yields CDR1 SGHDT and CDR2 YYEEEE. There are 14 residues in the CDR3. In DNA, the CDR3 is TGTGCCAGCAGCTTGGTGGAGGAGGGCACTGAAGCTTTCTTT. Translating gives CASSLVEEGTEAFF. Based on the CDR3 plus reference TRBV5-6 and TRBJ1-1, the full variable domain is DAGVTQSPTHLIKTRGQQVTLRCSPKSGHDTVSWYQQALGQGPQFIFQYYEEEERQRGNFPDRFSGHQFPNYSSELNVNALLLGDSALYLCASSLVEEGTEAFFGQGTRLTVV.

The chain is built from TRBV6-5 and TRBJ1-4; no clear D gene. CDR3 length: 11 amino acids. Deletions cut 4 bases from V and 7 bases from J, with 4 bases between. CDR1 MNHEY and CDR2 SVGAGI come from the germline V gene. Here the CDR3 DNA reads TGTGCCAGCAGTTCTGGTGAAAAACTGTTTTTT. Its protein is CASSSGEKLFF.

V and J are TRBV9 and TRBJ1-3; maybe TRBD1 (5 bases). CDR3 size: 15 residues. The germline V gene encodes CDR1 SGDLS and CDR2 YYNGEE. Trimming pared 4 bases from V and 4 bases from J, leaving 15 bases between. CDR3 in DNA: TGTGCCAGCAGCCCCGAAGGGGTAGGAGGAAACACCATATATTTT. This encodes CASSPEGVGGNTIYF.

V and J are TRBV9 and TRBJ2-1, with a possible D match to TRBD2 (5 bases). Trimming pared 0 bases from V and 10 bases from J, leaving 20 bases between. Germline-derived CDR1 and CDR2 are SGDLS and YYNGEE. This CDR3 has 16 residues. The CDR3 DNA reads as TGTGCCAGCAGCGTAGGAGGACTTACATCAGAAAAAGAGCAGTTCTTC. Translation: CASSVGGLTSEKEQFF.

The table lists this clone with a few counts. The chain is built from TRBV27 and TRBJ2-7, with TRBD2 matching over 12 bases. The V segment lost 2 bases and the J segment 2 bases; nucleotides outside the gene matches: 1. The CDR3 has 15 amino acids. Germline V gives CDR1 MNHEY, CDR2 SMNVEV (reference sequence). CDR3 region: CASSLASGGAYEQYF. DNA for the CDR3: TGTGCCAGCAGTTTAGCTAGCGGGGGGGCCTACGAGCAGTACTTC.

This chain connects TRBV11-1 to TRBJ2-5, with D uncertain. The CDR3 contains 15 residues. V was shortened by 7 bases and J by 0 bases, with 15 bases between the two germline ends. Germline lookup yields CDR1 SGHAT and CDR2 FQDESV (reference sequence). DNA for the CDR3: TGTGCCAGCACGCCTTTTTTGAGCAACCAAGAGACCCAGTACTTC. Amino acids: CASTPFLSNQETQYF.

This clone was recorded a few times. This rearrangement joins TRBV27 to TRBJ1-2; 7 bases map to TRBD1. The ends lost 3 bases at V and 8 bases at J; junction bases unmatched: 9. The CDR3 totals 14 residues. Germline loops: CDR1 MNHEY, CDR2 SMNVEV (reference sequence). The CDR3 nucleotides are TGTGCCAGCAGTTTTGGGGTCAGGGGGTTCGGCTACACCTTC. This translates into CASSFGVRGFGYTF.

The V and J genes are TRBV7-9 and TRBJ1-5; possibly TRBD1 for D (5 bases). The CDR3 runs to 14 residues. The V and J ends lost 1 base and 4 bases respectively, with 8 bases between them. Germline CDR1 is SEHNR and CDR2 is FQNEAQ (reference sequence). The CDR3 here is CASSLVGGNQPQHF. CDR3 nucleotides: TGTGCCAGCAGCTTAGTGGGGGGAAATCAGCCCCAGCATTTT.

This clone was seen just once. CDR3: CASSQEGLASDTQYF. As DNA, the CDR3 is TGCGCCAGCAGCCAAGAGGGACTAGCTTCCGATACGCAGTATTTT. The rearrangement joins TRBV4-1 to TRBJ2-3; 9 nucleotides align to TRBD2. Germline V gene data show CDR1 as MGHRA and CDR2 as YSYEKL. The CDR3 loop spans 15 amino acids. V lost 0 bases to trimming and J lost 6 bases; unmatched junction nucleotides: 4.

This chain links TRBV7-6 with TRBJ2-1; 7 nucleotides agree with TRBD1. Per the germline V gene, CDR1 is SGHVS and CDR2 is FNYEAQ. The V segment lost 3 bases and the J segment 0 bases; nucleotides outside the gene matches: 8. This CDR3 is built from 17 residues. The chain's CDR3 is CASSFRMDRSSYNEQFF. As DNA, the CDR3 is TGTGCCAGCAGCTTTCGGATGGACAGGAGCTCCTACAATGAGCAGTTCTTC.

This clone was counted between two and nine times. Other DNA sequences in the same sample also yield this CDR3. V is TRBV7-9 and J is TRBJ1-5, with D hard to call. The CDR3 runs to 12 residues. Looked up from germline, CDR1 is SEHNR and CDR2 is FQNEAQ (reference sequence). Trimming stripped 1 base from V and 4 bases from J, with 2 bases between. In DNA, the CDR3 is TGTGCCAGCAGCTTAGGGAATCAGCCCCAGCATTTT. As protein: CASSLGNQPQHF.

This chain links TRBV10-3 with TRBJ2-5, with 8 bases matching TRBD1. The DNA end is more similar to TRBJ2-7, so the J call may be wrong. CDR1 and CDR2 from the germline V gene are ENHRY and SYGVKD. The CDR3 runs 12 residues. The CDR3 region is CATGTGSYEQYF. Written as DNA, the CDR3 is TGTGCCACCGGGACAGGCTCCTACGAGCAGTACTTC.

V usage is TRBV19 and J usage is TRBJ2-7, with D unresolved. Per the germline V gene, CDR1 is LNHDA and CDR2 is SQIVND (reference sequence). The CDR3 is made up of 13 amino acids. The ends were cut back, 4 bases at V and 3 bases at J, with 10 bases in the middle. For the CDR3, the DNA is TGTGCCAGTAGTACCCGCCCGGGCTACGAGCAGTACTTC. This encodes CASSTRPGYEQYF.

The rearrangement uses TRBV7-9 and TRBJ2-5; 7 bases line up with TRBD1. The germline V gene encodes CDR1 SEHNR and CDR2 FQNEAQ (reference sequence). The CDR3 runs to 14 residues. The V and J ends lost 5 bases and 1 base, in that order; junction bases with no gene match: 4. The CDR3 loop is CASSPGQTQETQYF. The CDR3 region has the DNA TGTGCCAGCAGCCCGGGACAGACCCAAGAGACCCAGTACTTC.

The chain joins TRBV28 to TRBJ2-7; a possible D gene is TRBD1 (6 bases). Per germline, CDR1 MDHEN and CDR2 SYDVKM. This CDR3 is built from 16 residues. Trimming removed 1 base at V and 0 bases at J, with 13 bases between. As DNA, the CDR3 is TGTGCCAGCAGTTTATCACAGGGAACCCTCTCCTACGAGCAGTACTTC. It codes for CASSLSQGTLSYEQYF.

This sequence joins TRBV28 and TRBJ1-2; a possible D gene is TRBD1 (6 bases). The CDR3 consists of 13 residues. Germline assignment: CDR1 MDHEN and CDR2 SYDVKM. Deletions cut 9 bases from V and 6 bases from J, with 17 bases between. CDR3 nucleotides: TGTGCCAGTGGACAGCCTTCGGTGGATGGCTACACCTTC. Its translation is CASGQPSVDGYTF.

This clone was detected a few times. The chain is built from TRBV14 and TRBJ2-1; 12 nucleotides align to TRBD2. The V gene end was trimmed by 2 bases and the J gene end by 7 bases; junction bases not matched to a gene: 6. The germline V gene encodes CDR1 SGHDN and CDR2 FVKESK. There are 16 residues in the CDR3. Here the CDR3 DNA reads TGTGCCAGCAGCCAAACGACTAGCGGGAGTTCTAATGAGCAGTTCTTC. Translating gives CASSQTTSGSSNEQFF.

V and J are TRBV29-1 and TRBJ2-5, with 10 bases fitting TRBD2. This CDR3 is built from 13 residues. Germline CDR1 is SQVTM and CDR2 is ANQGSEA. With 6 bases clipped from V and 3 bases from J, the junction kept 4 bases outside the gene matches. This CDR3 is CSVALAGEETQYF. CDR3 nucleotides: TGCAGCGTGGCCCTAGCGGGGGAAGAGACCCAGTACTTC.